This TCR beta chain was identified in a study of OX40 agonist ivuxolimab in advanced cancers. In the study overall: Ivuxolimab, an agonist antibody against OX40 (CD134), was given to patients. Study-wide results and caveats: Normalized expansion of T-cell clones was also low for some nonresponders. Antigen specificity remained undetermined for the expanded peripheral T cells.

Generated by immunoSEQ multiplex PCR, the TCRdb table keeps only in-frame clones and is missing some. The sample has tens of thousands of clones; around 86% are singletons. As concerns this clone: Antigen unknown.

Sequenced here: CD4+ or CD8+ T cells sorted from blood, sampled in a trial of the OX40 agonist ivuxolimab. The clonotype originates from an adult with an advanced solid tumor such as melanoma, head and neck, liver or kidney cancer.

The CDR3 nucleotides are TGTGCCAGCAGTTTTACGGGGAGGCTTATTCAGCCCCAGCATTTT. This codes for CASSFTGRLIQPQHF. V is TRBV27 and J is TRBJ1-5; D gene uncertain. Germline loops: CDR1 MNHEY, CDR2 SMNVEV (reference sequence). V lost 3 bases and J lost 6, with 15 bases in between. The CDR3 covers 15 residues.